This T cell receptor (beta chain) was obtained from a study of T-cell memory formation after mild COVID-19 (dated by TCRdb to the early 2020s). About the study as a whole: TCR sequence clusters from the two donors were largely donor specific. The cohort comprised two young, previously healthy adult volunteers, one female and one male. Longitudinal TCRalpha and TCRbeta repertoire sequencing tracked T-cell clones expanding and contracting after mild COVID-19 in a couple of donors.

PBMCs were isolated by Ficoll-Paque density gradient centrifugation. This sample was sequenced with an Illumina NovaSeq 6000. cDNA libraries for TCRalpha and TCRbeta were prepared by 5'RACE using constant-segment primers, with sample barcodes and unique molecular identifiers added. Trizol reagent was used to extract RNA from every sample. Amplification of the libraries took two PCR steps, and the second step added a second sample barcode plus Illumina TruSeq adapters. Sequencing of the libraries was done on an Illumina NovaSeq, producing 2 x 150 bp paired-end reads. As for how the authors treated the data: With migec v1.2.7, reads were demultiplexed and then collapsed into UMI-guided consensus sequences. Using mixcr v2.1.11, UMI consensuses were aligned to TRA and TRB V and J templates and then assembled into clonotypes. Expanded or contracted clonotypes were those called significant by both edgeR and NoisET, with noise models trained on biological replicates. For edgeR calls, the thresholds were a false discovery rate-adjusted p below 0.01 and a log2 fold-change of 1. As an exploratory analysis of dynamics, PCA with hierarchical clustering was applied to max-normalized trajectories of the 1000 most abundant clonotypes. Separately sequenced CD4+ and CD8+ repertoires were used to assign a CD4 or CD8 phenotype to each responding clone. TCRdb reworked the public reads: Q25 trimming with fastp, MiXCR clone assembly, productive beta chains retained. Each record represents a unique CDR3 protein, reported with the most common genes and DNA among its rows. For this entry, the V and J calls and clone size follow TCRdb and not the study's own pipeline. The table for this sample lists about 320,000 distinct CDR3 sequences; roughly an eighth of them were counted only once. The biggest ten clones account for under 25% of the sample.

The paper's findings and limits, for the study overall: Clones that contracted from day 15 to 85 showed balanced CD4/CD8 phenotypes, whereas a second wave of clones that expanded from day 15 to 37 leaned towards CD4+. Contracting CD4+ clones turned up mainly in the CM and EM memory subsets, whereas EMRA was where CD8+ clones were enriched. Only two mild cases were covered in the study, and larger cohorts including severe cases with pre-infection samples were considered necessary. SARS-CoV-2 specificity of the second-wave clones peaking on day 37 was not confirmed. Some responding clones were detected in pre-infection memory, which suggested that pre-existing cross-reactive memory T cells had joined the SARS-CoV-2 response.

A word on this clonotype: Its antigen has not been determined. Base quality data are lacking; no much larger clone is found one base away.

Trimming takes 0 bases off V and 3 bases off J; junction bases not matched to a gene: 7. Including cysteine and phenylalanine, the CDR3 has 16 amino acids. CDR3 DNA is the only sequence kept; it has 48 bases, read in frame from the first base. Taken from the germline V gene, the CDR1 and CDR2 loops are SGHRS and YFSETQ. This chain joins TRBV5-1 to TRBJ1-1; a stretch of 8 junction bases matches TRBD1. This clonotype was obtained from a man aged 18 to 30 who had mild COVID-19 (a few samples of this study predate the infection). The sample titles of this study are shuffled in the database, so cell type and time point are left out; the donor was told from shared clones. The sample was PBMCs or a T cell subset sorted from them (not recorded which). The nucleotides read TGCGCCAGCAGCTTGGGGACGGGACAGGCGGACACTGAAGCTTTCTTT. This sequence encodes CASSLGTGQADTEAFF. Beyond the CDR3, the reference TRBV5-1 and TRBJ1-1 genes provide the residues; the full variable domain reads: KAGVTQTPRYLIKTRGQQVTLSCSPISGHRSVSWYQQTPGQGLQFLFEYFSETQRNKGNFPGRFSGRQFSNSRSEMNVSTLELGDSALYLCASSLGTGQADTEAFFGQGTRLTVV.